This T cell receptor (beta chain) was identified in a study of cytomegalovirus exposure and HLA in healthy donors. Study-level results: The study designated roughly 150 TCR beta chains cytomegalovirus-associated. After further analysis at a later stage, roughly 15,000 TCR beta sequences were associated with HLA alleles at 0.05 false discovery rate. When a later analysis compared HLA-associated TCR beta chains with equally common others, the HLA-associated chains turned out to be more clonally expanded and to have lower generation probabilities.

The donors (healthy individuals) were bone marrow donors. In the PCR, 60 Vbeta and 13 Jbeta primers were used. Using immunoSEQ multiplex PCR, the repertoire was profiled, and TCRdb retains in-frame clones only, with some absent. There are over 150,000 clones in the sample; around 84% occur only once, and 1% lies in the top ten. Points on this clone: Its cognate antigen is unknown.

CDR3 length: 15 amino acids. V was clipped by 0 bases and J by 7 bases, with 14 bases between them. Germline-derived CDR1 and CDR2 are SGDLS and YYNGEE. The chain has TRBV9 and TRBJ2-1; D possibly corresponds to TRBD2 (6 bases). This TCR was recovered from a boy younger than 10 in good health and CMV-seronegative. Sequenced input: PBMCs. CDR3 nucleotide sequence: TGTGCCAGCAGCGTAGGTGGCGGGATCGTAAATGAGCAGTTCTTC. It is translated as CASSVGGGIVNEQFF.